The clone carrying this T cell receptor beta chain appeared a few times. Antigen unknown. The data are from a study of T-cell memory formation after mild COVID-19. From 5'RACE with constant-segment primers came TCR alpha and TCR beta cDNA libraries that carried sample barcodes and UMIs. TCRdb ran MiXCR on the 5' RACE reads and lists one entry per CDR3 protein. The table includes fewer than 150,000 distinct CDR3 sequences, 22% detected once. Whole-study findings and limits: Pre-infection memory showed some responding clones, and this suggested that cross-reactive memory joined. Second-wave clones with a day 37 peak had unconfirmed SARS-CoV-2 specificity.

Between the trimmed V and J ends, which lost 0 bases and 7 bases, there was a span of 10 bases. Germline values: CDR1 LGHNA, CDR2 YSLEER. This CDR3 comprises 14 residues. Sample: PBMCs or a T cell subset sorted from them (not recorded which). J is TRBJ2-1 and V is TRBV4-3; the D gene is possibly TRBD2 (7 bases). The receptor was isolated from a young man who had mild COVID-19 (a few samples of this study predate the infection). Cell type and time point are not known. The CDR3 region is CASSQEGGANEQFF. In DNA, the CDR3 is TGCGCCAGCAGCCAAGAAGGGGGGGCGAATGAGCAGTTCTTC.